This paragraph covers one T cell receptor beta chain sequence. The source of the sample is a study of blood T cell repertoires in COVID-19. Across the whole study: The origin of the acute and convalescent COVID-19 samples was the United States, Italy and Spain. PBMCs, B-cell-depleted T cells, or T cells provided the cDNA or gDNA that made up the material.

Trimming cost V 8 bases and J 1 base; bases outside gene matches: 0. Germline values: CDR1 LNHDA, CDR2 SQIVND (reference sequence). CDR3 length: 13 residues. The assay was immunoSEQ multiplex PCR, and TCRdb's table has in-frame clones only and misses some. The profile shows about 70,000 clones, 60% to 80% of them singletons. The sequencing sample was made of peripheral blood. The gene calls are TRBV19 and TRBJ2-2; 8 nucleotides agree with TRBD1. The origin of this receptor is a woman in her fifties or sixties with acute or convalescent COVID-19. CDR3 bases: TGTGCCAGTGGGACAGGGAACACCGGGGAGCTGTTTTTT. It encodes CASGTGNTGELFF.